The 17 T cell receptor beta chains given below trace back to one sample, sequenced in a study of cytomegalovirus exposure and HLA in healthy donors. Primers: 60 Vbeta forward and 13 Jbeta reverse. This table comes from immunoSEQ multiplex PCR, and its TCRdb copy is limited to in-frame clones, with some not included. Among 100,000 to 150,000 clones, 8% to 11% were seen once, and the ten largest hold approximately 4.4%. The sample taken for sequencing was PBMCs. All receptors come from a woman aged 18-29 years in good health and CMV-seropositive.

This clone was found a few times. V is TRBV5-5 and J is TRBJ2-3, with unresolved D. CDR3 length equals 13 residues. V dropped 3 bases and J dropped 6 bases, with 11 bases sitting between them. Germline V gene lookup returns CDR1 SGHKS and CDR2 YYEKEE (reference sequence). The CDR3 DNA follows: TGTGCCAGCAGCTCTGCCCCTAGGGATACGCAGTATTTT. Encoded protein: CASSSAPRDTQYF.

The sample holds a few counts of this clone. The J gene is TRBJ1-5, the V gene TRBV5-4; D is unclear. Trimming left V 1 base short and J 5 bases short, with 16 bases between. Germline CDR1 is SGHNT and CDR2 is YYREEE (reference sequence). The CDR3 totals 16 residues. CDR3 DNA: TGTGCCAGCAGCTTGTCTCCGGGAAAGACGGATCAGCCCCAGCATTTT. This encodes CASSLSPGKTDQPQHF.

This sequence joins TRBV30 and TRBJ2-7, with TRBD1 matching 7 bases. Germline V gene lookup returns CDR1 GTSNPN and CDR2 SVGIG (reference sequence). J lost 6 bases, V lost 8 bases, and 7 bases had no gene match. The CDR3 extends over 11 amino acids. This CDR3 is CAGKQGREQYF. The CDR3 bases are TGTGCCGGCAAACAGGGGCGCGAGCAGTACTTC.

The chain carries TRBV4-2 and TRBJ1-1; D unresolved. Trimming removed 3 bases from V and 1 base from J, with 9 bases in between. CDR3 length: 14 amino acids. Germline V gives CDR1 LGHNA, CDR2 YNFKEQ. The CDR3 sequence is CASSQVQQNTEAFF. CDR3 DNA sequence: TGTGCCAGCAGCCAGGTACAGCAGAACACTGAAGCTTTCTTT.

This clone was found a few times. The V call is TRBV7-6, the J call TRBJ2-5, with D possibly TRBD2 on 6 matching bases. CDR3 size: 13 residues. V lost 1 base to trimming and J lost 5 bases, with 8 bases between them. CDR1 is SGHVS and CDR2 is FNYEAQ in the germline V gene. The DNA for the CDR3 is TGTGCCAGCAGCTTAGATGGGGGGGAGACCCAGTACTTC. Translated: CASSLDGGETQYF.

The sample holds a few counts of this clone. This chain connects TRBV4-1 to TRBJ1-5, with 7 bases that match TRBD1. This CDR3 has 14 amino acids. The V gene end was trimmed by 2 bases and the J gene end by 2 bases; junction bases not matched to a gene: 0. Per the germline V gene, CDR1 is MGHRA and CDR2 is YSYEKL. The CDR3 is CASSQTGGNQPQHF. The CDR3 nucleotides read TGCGCCAGCAGCCAAACAGGGGGCAATCAGCCCCAGCATTTT.

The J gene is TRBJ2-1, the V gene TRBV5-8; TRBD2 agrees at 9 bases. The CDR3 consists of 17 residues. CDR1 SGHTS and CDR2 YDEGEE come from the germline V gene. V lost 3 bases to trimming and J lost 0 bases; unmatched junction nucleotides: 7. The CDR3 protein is CASSWTGTSLSYNEQFF. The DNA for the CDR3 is TGTGCCAGCAGCTGGACCGGGACTAGCCTCTCCTACAATGAGCAGTTCTTC.

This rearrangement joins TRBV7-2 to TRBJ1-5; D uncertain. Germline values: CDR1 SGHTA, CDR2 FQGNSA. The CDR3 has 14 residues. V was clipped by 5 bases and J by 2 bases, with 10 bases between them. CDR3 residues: CASSLVSGNQPQHF. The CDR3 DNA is TGTGCCAGCAGCCTCGTTAGCGGCAATCAGCCCCAGCATTTT.

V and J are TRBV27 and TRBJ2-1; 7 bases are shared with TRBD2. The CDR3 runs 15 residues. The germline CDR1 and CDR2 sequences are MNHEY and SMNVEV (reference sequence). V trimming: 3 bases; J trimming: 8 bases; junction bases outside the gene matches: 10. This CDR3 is CASSFAGVGFDEQFF. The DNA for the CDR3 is TGTGCCAGCAGTTTCGCGGGAGTGGGGTTCGATGAGCAGTTCTTC.

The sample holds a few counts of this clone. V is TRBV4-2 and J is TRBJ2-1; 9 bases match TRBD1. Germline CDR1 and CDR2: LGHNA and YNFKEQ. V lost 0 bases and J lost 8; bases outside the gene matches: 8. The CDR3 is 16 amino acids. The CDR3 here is CASSQDLGQGSDEQFF. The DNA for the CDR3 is TGTGCCAGCAGCCAAGATCTGGGACAGGGCTCAGATGAGCAGTTCTTC.

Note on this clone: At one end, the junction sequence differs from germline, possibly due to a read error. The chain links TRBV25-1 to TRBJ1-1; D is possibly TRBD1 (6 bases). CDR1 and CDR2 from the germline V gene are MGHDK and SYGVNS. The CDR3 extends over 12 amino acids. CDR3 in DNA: TGTGCCAGCAGTAACCGGGACACCGAAGCTTTCTTT. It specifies CASSNRDTEAFF.

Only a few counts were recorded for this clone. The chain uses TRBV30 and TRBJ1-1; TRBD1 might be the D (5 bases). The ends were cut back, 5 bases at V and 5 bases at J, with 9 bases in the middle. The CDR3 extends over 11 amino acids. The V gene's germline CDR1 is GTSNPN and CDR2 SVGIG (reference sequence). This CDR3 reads CAWAGLTEAFF. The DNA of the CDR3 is TGTGCCTGGGCAGGGTTAACTGAAGCTTTCTTT.

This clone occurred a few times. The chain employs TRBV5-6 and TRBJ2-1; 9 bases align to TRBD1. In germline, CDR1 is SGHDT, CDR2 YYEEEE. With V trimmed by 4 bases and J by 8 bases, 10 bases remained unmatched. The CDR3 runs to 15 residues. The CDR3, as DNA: TGTGCCAGCAGCCTCAGACAGGGGGTCGGCTATGAGCAGTTCTTC. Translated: CASSLRQGVGYEQFF.

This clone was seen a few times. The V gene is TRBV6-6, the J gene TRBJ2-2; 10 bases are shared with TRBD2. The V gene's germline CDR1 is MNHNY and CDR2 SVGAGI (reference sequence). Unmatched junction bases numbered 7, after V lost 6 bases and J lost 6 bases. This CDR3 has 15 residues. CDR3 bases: TGTGCCAGCAGCTACAGCGGGAGGGCCCCCGGGGAGCTGTTTTTT. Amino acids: CASSYSGRAPGELFF.

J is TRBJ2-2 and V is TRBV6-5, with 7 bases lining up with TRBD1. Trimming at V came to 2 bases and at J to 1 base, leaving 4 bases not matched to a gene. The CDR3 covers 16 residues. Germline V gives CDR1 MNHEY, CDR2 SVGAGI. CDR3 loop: CASSYPGTVNTGELFF. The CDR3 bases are TGTGCCAGCAGTTACCCCGGGACAGTGAACACCGGGGAGCTGTTTTTT.

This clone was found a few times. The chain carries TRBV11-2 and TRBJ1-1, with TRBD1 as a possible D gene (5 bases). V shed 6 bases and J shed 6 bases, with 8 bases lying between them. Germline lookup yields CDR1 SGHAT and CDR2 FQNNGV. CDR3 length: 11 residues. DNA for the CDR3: TGTGCCAGCAGGGACATTGCTGAAGCTTTCTTT. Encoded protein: CASRDIAEAFF.

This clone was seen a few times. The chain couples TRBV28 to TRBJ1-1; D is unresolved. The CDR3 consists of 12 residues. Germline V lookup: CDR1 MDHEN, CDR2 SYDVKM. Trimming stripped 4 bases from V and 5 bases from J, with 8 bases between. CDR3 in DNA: TGTGCCAGCAGTTCAGTCGGGACTGAAGCTTTCTTT. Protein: CASSSVGTEAFF.